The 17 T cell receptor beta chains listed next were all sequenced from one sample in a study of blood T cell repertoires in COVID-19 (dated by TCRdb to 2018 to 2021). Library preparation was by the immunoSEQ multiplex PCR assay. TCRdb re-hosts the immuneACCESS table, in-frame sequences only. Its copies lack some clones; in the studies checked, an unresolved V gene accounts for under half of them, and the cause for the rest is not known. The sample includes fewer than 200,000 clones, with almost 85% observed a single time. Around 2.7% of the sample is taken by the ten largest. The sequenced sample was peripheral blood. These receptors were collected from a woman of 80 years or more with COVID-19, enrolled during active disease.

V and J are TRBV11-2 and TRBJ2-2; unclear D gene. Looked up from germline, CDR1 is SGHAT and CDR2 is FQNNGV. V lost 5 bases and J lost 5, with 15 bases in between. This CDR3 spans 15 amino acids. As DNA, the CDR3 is TGTGCCAGCAGCGAACGGTTCCCTGAAACCGGGGAGCTGTTTTTT. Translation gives CASSERFPETGELFF.

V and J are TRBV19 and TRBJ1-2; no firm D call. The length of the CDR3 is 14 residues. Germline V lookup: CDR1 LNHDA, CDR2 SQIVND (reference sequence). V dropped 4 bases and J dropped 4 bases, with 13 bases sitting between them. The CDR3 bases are TGTGCCAGTAGTAAGCCCCCACCAGGCTATGGCTACACCTTC. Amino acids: CASSKPPPGYGYTF.

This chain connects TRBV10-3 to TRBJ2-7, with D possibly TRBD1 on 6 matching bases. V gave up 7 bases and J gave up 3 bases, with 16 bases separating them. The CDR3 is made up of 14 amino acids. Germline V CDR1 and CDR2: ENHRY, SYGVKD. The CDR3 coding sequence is TGTGCCATCACCCGGACAGCCACGAACTACGAGCAGTACTTC. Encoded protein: CAITRTATNYEQYF.

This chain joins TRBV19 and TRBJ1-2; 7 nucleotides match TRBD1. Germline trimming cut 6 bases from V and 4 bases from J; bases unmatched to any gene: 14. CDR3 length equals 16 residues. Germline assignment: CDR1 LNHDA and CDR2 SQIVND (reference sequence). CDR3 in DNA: TGTGCCAGTAGCATGCGGACAGGTTCCTTTTCCTATGGCTACACCTTC. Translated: CASSMRTGSFSYGYTF.

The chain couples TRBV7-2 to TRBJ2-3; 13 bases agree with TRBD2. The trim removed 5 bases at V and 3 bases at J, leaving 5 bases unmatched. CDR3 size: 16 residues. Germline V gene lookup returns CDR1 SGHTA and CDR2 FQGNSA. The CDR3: CASSVGTSGITDTQYF. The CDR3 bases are TGTGCCAGCAGCGTCGGGACTAGCGGGATTACAGATACGCAGTATTTT.

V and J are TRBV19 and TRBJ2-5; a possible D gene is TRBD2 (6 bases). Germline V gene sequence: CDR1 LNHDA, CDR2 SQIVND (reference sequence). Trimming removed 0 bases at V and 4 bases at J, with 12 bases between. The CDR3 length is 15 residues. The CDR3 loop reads CASSIDTGDGETQYF. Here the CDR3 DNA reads TGTGCCAGTAGTATAGATACGGGGGACGGAGAGACCCAGTACTTC.

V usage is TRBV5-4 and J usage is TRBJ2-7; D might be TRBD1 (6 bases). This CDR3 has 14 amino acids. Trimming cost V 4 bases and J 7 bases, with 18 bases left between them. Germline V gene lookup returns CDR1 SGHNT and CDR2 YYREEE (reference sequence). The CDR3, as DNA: TGTGCCAGCAGCCTGGCACAGGGCCAAGAGGAGCAGTACTTC. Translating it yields CASSLAQGQEEQYF.

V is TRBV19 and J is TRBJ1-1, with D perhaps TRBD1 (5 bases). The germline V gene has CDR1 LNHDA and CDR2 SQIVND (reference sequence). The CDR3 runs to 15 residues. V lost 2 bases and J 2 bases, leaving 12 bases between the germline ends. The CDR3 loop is CASSIQGTRNTEAFF. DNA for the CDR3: TGTGCCAGTAGTATACAGGGAACCCGTAACACTGAAGCTTTCTTT.

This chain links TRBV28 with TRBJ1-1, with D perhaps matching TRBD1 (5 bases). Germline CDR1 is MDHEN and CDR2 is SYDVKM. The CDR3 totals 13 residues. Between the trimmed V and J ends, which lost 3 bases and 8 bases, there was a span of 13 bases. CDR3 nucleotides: TGTGCCAGCAGTTTTGGCAGGGCCCCCGAAGCTTTCTTT. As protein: CASSFGRAPEAFF.

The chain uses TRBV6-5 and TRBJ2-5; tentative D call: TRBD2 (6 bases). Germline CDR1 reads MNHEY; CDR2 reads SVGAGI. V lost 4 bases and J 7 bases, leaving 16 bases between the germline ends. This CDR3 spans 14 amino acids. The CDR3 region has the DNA TGTGCCAGCAGTTTCCCGGGGGATGAAGGGACCCAGTACTTC. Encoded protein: CASSFPGDEGTQYF.

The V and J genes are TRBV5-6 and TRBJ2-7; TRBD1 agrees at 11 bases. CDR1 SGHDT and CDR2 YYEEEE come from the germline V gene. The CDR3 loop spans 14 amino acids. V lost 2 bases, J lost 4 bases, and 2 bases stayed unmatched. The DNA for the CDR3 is TGTGCCAGCAGCTTAGGGACAGGGGGTTACGAGCAGTACTTC. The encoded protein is CASSLGTGGYEQYF.

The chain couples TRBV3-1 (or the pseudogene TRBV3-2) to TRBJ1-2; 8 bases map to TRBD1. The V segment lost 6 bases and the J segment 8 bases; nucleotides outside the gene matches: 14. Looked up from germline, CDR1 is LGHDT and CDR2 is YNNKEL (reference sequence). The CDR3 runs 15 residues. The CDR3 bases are TGTGCCAGCAGTCTAGTCCGGGACAGGCCATACGGCTACACCTTC. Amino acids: CASSLVRDRPYGYTF.

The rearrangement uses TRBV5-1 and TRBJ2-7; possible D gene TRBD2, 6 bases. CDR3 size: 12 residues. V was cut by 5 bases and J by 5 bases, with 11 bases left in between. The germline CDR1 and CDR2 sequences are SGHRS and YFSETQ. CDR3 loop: CASRAGTHEQYF. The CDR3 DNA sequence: TGCGCCAGCAGGGCGGGAACCCACGAGCAGTACTTC.

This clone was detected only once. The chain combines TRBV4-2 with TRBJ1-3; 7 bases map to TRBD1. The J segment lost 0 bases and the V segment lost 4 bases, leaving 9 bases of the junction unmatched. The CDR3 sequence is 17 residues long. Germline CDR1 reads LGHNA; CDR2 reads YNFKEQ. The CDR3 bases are TGTGCCAGCAGCCCCTCCCGACAGGGCTTCTCTGGAAACACCATATATTTT. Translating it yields CASSPSRQGFSGNTIYF.

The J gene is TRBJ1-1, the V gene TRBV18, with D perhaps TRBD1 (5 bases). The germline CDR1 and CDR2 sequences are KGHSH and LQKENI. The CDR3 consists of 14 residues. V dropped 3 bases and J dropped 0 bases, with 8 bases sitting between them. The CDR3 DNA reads TGTGCCAGCTCACCTTCAGGGATGAACACTGAAGCTTTCTTT. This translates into CASSPSGMNTEAFF.

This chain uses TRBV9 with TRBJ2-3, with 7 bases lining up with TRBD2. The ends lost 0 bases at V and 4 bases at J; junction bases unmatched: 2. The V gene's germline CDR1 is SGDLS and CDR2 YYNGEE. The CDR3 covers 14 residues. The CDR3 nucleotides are TGTGCCAGCAGCGTAGTGGGGGGGGCAGATACGCAGTATTTT. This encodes CASSVVGGADTQYF.

CDR3 protein: CASRVGTSNYGYTF. The CDR3 DNA follows: TGTGCCAGCAGGGTGGGGACTTCTAACTATGGCTACACCTTC. This chain links TRBV2 with TRBJ1-2, with D possibly matching TRBD1 (5 bases). Deletions cut 6 bases from V and 0 bases from J, with 11 bases between. CDR3 length: 14 amino acids. Germline loops: CDR1 SNHLY, CDR2 FYNNEI.